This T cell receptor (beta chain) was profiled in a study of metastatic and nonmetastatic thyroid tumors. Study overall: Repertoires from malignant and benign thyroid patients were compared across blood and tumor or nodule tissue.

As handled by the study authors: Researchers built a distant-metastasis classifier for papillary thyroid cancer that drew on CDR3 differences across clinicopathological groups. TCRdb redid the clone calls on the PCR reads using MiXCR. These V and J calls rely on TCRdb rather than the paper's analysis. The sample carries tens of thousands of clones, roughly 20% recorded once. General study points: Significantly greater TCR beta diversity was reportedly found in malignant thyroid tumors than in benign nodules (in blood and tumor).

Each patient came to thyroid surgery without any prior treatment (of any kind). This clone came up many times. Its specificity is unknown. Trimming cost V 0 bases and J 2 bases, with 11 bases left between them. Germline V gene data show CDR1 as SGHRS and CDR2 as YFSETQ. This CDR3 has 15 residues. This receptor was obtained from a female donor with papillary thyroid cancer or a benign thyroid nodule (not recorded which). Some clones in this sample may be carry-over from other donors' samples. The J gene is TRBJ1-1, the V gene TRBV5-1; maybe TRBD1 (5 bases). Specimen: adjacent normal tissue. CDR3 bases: TGCGCCAGCAGCTTGGCCGCGAGGGGCAACACTGAAGCTTTCTTT. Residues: CASSLAARGNTEAFF.